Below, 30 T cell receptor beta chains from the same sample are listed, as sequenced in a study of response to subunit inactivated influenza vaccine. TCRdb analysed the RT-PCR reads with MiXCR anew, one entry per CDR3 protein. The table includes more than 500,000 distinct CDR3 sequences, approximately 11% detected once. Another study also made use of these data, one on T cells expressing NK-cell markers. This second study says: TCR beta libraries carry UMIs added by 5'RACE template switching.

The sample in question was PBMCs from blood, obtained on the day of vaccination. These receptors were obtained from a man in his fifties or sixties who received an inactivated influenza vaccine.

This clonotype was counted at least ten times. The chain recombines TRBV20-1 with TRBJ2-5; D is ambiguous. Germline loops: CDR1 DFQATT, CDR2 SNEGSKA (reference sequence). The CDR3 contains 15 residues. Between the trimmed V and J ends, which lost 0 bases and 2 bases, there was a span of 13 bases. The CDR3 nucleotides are TGCAGTGCTAGAGATCTGGGATCGTCACAAGAGACCCAGTACTTC. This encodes CSARDLGSSQETQYF.

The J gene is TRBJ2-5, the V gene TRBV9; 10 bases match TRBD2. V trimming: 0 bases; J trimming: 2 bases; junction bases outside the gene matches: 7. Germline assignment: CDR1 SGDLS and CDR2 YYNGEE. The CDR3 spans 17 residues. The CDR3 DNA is TGTGCCAGCAGCGTAGCAGCTAGCGGGGGACCACAAGAGACCCAGTACTTC. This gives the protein CASSVAASGGPQETQYF.

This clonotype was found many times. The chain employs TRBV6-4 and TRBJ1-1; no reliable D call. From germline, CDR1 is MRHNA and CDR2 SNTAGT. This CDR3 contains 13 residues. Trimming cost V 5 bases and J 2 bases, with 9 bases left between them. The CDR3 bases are TGTGCCAGCAGTAGCGGGCCTAACACTGAAGCTTTCTTT. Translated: CASSSGPNTEAFF.

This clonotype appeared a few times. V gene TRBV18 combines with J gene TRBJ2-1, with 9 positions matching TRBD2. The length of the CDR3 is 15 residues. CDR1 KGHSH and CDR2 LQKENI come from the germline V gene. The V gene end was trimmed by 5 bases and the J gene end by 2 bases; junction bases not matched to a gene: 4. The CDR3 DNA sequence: TGTGCCAGCTCATCAGGGACTAGCACCTACAATGAGCAGTTCTTC. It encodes CASSSGTSTYNEQFF.

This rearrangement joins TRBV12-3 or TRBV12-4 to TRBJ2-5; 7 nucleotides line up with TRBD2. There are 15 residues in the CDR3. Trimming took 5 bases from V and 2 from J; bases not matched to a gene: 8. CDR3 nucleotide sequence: TGTGCCAGCAGTCCAAATGGACTAGTTCAAGAGACCCAGTACTTC. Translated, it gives CASSPNGLVQETQYF.

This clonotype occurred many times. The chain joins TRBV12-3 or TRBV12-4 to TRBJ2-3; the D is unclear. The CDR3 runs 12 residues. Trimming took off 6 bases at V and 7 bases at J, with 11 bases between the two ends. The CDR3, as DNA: TGTGCCAGCAGAAAGGACGTACATACGCAGTATTTT. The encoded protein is CASRKDVHTQYF.

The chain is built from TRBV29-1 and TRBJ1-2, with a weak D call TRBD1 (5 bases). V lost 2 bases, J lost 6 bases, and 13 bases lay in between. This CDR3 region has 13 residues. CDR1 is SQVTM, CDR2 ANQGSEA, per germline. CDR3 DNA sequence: TGCAGCGTTGAAAGTCGACTGGGGCATGGCTACACCTTC. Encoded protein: CSVESRLGHGYTF.

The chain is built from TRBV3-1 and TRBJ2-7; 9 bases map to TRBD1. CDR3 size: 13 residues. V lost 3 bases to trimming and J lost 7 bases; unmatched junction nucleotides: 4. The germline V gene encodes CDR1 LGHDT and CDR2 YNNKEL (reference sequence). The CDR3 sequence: CASSQGQGGEQYF. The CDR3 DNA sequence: TGTGCCAGCAGCCAGGGACAGGGAGGGGAGCAGTACTTC.

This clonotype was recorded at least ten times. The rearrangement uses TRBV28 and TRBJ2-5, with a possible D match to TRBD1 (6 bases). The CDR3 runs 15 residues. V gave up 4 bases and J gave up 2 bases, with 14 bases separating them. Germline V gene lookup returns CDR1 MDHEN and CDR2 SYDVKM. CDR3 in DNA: TGTGCCAGCAGTTCTCGGACAGAATCGCAAGAGACCCAGTACTTC. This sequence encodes CASSSRTESQETQYF.

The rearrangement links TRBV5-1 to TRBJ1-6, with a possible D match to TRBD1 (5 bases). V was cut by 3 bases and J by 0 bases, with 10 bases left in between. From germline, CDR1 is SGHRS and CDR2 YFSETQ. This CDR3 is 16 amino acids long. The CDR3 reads CASSSFDSSYNSPLHF. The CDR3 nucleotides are TGCGCCAGCAGCTCGTTCGACAGCTCCTATAATTCACCCCTCCACTTT. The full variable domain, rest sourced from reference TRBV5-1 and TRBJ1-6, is KAGVTQTPRYLIKTRGQQVTLSCSPISGHRSVSWYQQTPGQGLQFLFEYFSETQRNKGNFPGRFSGRQFSNSRSEMNVSTLELGDSALYLCASSSFDSSYNSPLHFGNGTRLTVT.

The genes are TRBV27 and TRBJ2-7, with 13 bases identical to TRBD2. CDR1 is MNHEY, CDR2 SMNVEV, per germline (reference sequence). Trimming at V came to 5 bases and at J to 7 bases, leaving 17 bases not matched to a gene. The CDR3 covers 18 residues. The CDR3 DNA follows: TGTGCCAGCAGTCTCTACCCTTCCACTAGCGGGGGGGCCCTGGAGCAGTACTTC. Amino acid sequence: CASSLYPSTSGGALEQYF.

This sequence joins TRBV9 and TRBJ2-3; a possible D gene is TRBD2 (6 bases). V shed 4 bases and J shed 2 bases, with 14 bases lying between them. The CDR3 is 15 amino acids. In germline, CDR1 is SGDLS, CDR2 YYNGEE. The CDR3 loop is CASSPTWGVTDTQYF. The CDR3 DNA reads TGTGCCAGCAGCCCAACCTGGGGGGTCACAGATACGCAGTATTTT.

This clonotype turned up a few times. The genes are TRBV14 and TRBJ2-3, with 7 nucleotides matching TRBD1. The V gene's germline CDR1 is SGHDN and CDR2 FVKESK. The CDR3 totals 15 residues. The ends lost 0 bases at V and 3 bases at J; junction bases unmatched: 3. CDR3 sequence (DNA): TGTGCCAGCAGCCAAGATGACAGGGTAACAGATACGCAGTATTTT. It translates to CASSQDDRVTDTQYF.

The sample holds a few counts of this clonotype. The CDR3 nucleotides are TGTGCCAGCAGTTTAGGTTGGACAATTAAATTGGTGCAGGAGAAAACGAGCTCCTACAATGAGCAGTTCTTC. Amino acid sequence: CASSLGWTIKLVQEKTSSYNEQFF. J is TRBJ2-1 and V is TRBV12-3 or TRBV12-4, with a tentative D call TRBD1 (5 bases). The CDR3 is made up of 24 amino acids. V was trimmed by 1 base and J by 0 bases, leaving 34 bases between them.

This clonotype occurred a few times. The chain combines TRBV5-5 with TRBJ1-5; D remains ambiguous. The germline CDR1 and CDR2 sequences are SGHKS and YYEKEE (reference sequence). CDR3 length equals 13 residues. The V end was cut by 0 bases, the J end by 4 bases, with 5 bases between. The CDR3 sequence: CASSLAVNQPQHF. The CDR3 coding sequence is TGTGCCAGCAGCTTGGCCGTAAATCAGCCCCAGCATTTT.

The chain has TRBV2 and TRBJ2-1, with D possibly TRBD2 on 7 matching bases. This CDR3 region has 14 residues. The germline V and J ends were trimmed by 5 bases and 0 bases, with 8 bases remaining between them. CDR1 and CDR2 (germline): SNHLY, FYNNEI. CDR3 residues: CASSRGASYNEQFF. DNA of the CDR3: TGTGCCAGCAGTCGGGGGGCCTCCTACAATGAGCAGTTCTTC.

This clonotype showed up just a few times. Written as DNA, the CDR3 is TGTGCCAGCAGCCCGGGTCGGGGAGTCCTAGCCAAAAACATTCAGTACTTC. It codes for CASSPGRGVLAKNIQYF. This chain joins TRBV28 and TRBJ2-4; possible D gene TRBD2, 5 bases. V lost 6 bases to trimming and J lost 0 bases, with 18 bases between them. The CDR3 has 17 residues. The germline V gene encodes CDR1 MDHEN and CDR2 SYDVKM.

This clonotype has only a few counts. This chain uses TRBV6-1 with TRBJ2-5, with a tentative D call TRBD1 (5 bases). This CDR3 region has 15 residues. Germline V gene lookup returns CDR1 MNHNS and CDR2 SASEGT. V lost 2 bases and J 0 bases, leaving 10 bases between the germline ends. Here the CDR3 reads CASSESGMYQETQYF. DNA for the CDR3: TGTGCCAGCAGTGAATCAGGGATGTACCAAGAGACCCAGTACTTC.

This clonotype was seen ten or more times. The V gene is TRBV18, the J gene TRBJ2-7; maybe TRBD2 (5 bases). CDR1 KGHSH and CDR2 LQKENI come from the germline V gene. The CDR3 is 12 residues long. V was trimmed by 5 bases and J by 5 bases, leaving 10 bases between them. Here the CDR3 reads CASSARVDEQYF. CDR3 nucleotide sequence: TGTGCCAGCTCAGCGAGGGTAGACGAGCAGTACTTC.

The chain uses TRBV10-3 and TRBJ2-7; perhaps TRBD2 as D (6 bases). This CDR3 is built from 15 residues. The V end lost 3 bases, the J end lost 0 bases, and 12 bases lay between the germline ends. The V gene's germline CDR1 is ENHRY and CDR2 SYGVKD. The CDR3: CAISEDGGSSYEQYF. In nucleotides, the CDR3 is TGTGCCATCAGTGAAGACGGAGGGAGCTCCTACGAGCAGTACTTC.

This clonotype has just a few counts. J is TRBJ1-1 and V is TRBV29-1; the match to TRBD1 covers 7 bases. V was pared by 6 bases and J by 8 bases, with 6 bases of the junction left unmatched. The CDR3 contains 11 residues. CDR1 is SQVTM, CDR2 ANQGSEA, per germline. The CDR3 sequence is CSVGLGQEAFF. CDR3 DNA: TGCAGCGTCGGACTGGGACAGGAAGCTTTCTTT.

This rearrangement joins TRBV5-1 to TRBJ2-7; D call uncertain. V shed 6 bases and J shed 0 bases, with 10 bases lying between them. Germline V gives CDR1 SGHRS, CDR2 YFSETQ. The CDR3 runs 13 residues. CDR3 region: CASKGENSYEQYF. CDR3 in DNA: TGCGCCAGCAAGGGCGAGAACTCCTACGAGCAGTACTTC.

The DNA for the CDR3 is TGTGCCAGTAGTATTTTTCCCACGAACACCGGGGAGCTGTTTTTT. Translation: CASSIFPTNTGELFF. V and J are TRBV19 and TRBJ2-2; no clear D. Germline V gene data show CDR1 as LNHDA and CDR2 as SQIVND (reference sequence). Trimming stripped 3 bases from V and 0 bases from J, with 8 bases between. The CDR3 contains 15 residues. Looking up the rest from reference TRBV19 and TRBJ2-2 gives the full variable domain: DGGITQSPKYLFRKEGQNVTLSCEQNLNHDAMYWYRQDPGQGLRLIYYSQIVNDFQKGDIAEGYSVSREKKESFPLTVTSAQKNPTAFYLCASSIFPTNTGELFFGEGSRLTVL.

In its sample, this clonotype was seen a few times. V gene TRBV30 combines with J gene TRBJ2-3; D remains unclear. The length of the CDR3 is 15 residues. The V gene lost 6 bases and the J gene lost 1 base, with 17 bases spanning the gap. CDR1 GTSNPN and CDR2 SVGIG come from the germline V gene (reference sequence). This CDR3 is CACELGRTRTDTQYF. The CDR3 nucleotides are TGTGCCTGCGAACTTGGGCGAACCCGCACAGATACGCAGTATTTT.

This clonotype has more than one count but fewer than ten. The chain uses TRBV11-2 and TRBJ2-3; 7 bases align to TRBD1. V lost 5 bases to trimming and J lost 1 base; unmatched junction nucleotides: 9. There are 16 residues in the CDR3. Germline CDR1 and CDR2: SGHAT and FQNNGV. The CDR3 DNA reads TGTGCCAGCAGCACCGACAGGGCCCTACGCACAGATACGCAGTATTTT. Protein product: CASSTDRALRTDTQYF.

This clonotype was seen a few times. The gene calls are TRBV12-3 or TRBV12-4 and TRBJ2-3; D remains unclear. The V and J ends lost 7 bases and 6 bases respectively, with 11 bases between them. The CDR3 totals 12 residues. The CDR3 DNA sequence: TGTGCCAGCACTTCGAAATGGGATACGCAGTATTTT. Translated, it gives CASTSKWDTQYF.

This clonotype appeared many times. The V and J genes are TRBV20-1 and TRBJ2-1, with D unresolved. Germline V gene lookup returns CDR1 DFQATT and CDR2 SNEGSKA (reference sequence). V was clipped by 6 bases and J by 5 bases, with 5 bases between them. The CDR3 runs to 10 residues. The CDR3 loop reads CSAGNNEQFF. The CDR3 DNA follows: TGCAGTGCGGGTAACAATGAGCAGTTCTTC.

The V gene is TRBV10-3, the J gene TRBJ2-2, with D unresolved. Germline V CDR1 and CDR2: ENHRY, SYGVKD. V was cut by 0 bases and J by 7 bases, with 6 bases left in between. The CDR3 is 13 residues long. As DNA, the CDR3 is TGTGCCATCAGTGAGTCCAGTTTCGGGGAGCTGTTTTTT. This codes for CAISESSFGELFF.

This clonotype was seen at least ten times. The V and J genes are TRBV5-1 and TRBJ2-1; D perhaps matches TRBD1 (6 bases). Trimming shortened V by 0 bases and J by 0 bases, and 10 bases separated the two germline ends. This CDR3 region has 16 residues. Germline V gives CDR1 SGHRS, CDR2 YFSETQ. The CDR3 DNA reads TGCGCCAGCAGCTTGGAGGGACAAAGCTCCTACAATGAGCAGTTCTTC. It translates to CASSLEGQSSYNEQFF.

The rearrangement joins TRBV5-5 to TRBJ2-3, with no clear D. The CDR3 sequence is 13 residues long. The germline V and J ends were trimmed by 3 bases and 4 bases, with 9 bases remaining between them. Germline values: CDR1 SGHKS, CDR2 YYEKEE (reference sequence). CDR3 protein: CASSSEQSDTQYF. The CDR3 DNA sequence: TGTGCCAGCAGCTCCGAACAGTCAGATACGCAGTATTTT.